Given below is one T cell receptor (beta chain) in context. The ends were cut back, 6 bases at V and 7 bases at J, with 21 bases in the middle. Germline V gene sequence: CDR1 MNHNY, CDR2 SVGAGI (reference sequence). The CDR3 extends over 15 amino acids. TCRdb re-called the 5' RACE reads with MiXCR, one entry per CDR3 protein. The sample shows some 100,000 distinct CDR3 sequences, approximately 16% of them seen only once. These data are taken from a study of T cells of healthy individuals. The chain is built from TRBV6-6 and TRBJ1-2; D is possibly TRBD1 (6 bases). The receptor was isolated from a human donor in good health. The CDR3 DNA follows: TGTGCCAGCAGCCGAGCCCTAACTATGGGGGCTGGCTACACCTTC. Translated: CASSRALTMGAGYTF.